The 9 T cell receptor beta chains below come from one sample, sequenced in a study of regulatory T cells in long-lasting Graves disease. The time point: newly diagnosed GD, antithyroid drugs for less than 3 months. Construction of the TCR library relied on RNA isolated from PBMCs. HTBI primers from iRepertoire and Arm-PCR of CDR3 regions yielded the TCR beta libraries. TCRdb passed the multiplex PCR reads through MiXCR, listing each CDR3 protein once. Of 500,000 to 700,000 distinct CDR3 sequences listed, around 15% are singletons. This sample was also put to use in a study of T cells in Graves' hyperthyroidism and ophthalmopathy.

Sample: peripheral blood mononuclear cells (PBMCs), taken at new diagnosis, from a patient treated with antithyroid drugs. These receptors were collected from a woman aged 25 to 39 with Graves disease.

The rearrangement uses TRBV6-1 and TRBJ1-6, with D possibly being TRBD1 (5 bases). The CDR3 has 15 residues. Germline V CDR1 and CDR2: MNHNS, SASEGT. Between the trimmed V and J ends, which lost 8 bases and 6 bases, there was a span of 17 bases. The CDR3 loop reads CASRKEGSFNSPLHF. CDR3 nucleotide sequence: TGTGCCAGCCGCAAGGAGGGGAGCTTTAATTCACCCCTCCACTTT.

The rearrangement joins TRBV19 to TRBJ2-6; D call uncertain. Germline lookup yields CDR1 LNHDA and CDR2 SQIVND (reference sequence). Trimming pared 3 bases from V and 0 bases from J, leaving 9 bases between. This CDR3 contains 16 residues. The CDR3 sequence: CASSIVASSGANVLTF. In DNA form, the CDR3 reads TGTGCCAGTAGTATCGTCGCAAGCTCTGGGGCCAACGTCCTGACTTTC. Complete variable domain (other parts from reference TRBV19 and TRBJ2-6): DGGITQSPKYLFRKEGQNVTLSCEQNLNHDAMYWYRQDPGQGLRLIYYSQIVNDFQKGDIAEGYSVSREKKESFPLTVTSAQKNPTAFYLCASSIVASSGANVLTFGAGSRLTVL.

This clonotype was observed a handful of times. The rearrangement joins TRBV14 to TRBJ2-5, with 7 bases matching TRBD1. V shed 0 bases and J 5 bases; nucleotides not matched to a gene: 21. Germline V gene sequence: CDR1 SGHDN, CDR2 FVKESK. This CDR3 is 20 amino acids long. The CDR3 DNA reads as TGTGCCAGCAGCCAAGATCCTGACCCATTTCGACAGGGAATGGTGGAGACCCAGTACTTC. It codes for CASSQDPDPFRQGMVETQYF.

As to this clonotype: This could be a read error, since a much larger clone is one nucleotide away. The chain has TRBV7-6 and TRBJ2-5; D is perhaps TRBD2 (6 bases). This CDR3 is built from 18 residues. Per germline, CDR1 SGHVS and CDR2 FNYEAQ. The V end lost 5 bases, the J end lost 4 bases, and 26 bases lay between the germline ends. CDR3: CASSGAIKLAWAGETQYF. The CDR3, as DNA: TGTGCCAGCAGCGGAGCCATAAAACTAGCTTGGGCGGGAGAGACCCAGTACTTC.

A few counts support this clonotype. The chain couples TRBV24-1 to TRBJ2-1, with a possible D match to TRBD2 (6 bases). The CDR3 sequence is 16 residues long. The germline gives CDR1 KGHDR, CDR2 SFDVKD. Trimming shortened V by 11 bases and J by 4 bases, and 23 bases separated the two germline ends. CDR3 nucleotide sequence: TGTGCCAGCGAGGGACTCGGGGACTCGCTTTACAATGAGCAGTTCTTC. Translated: CASEGLGDSLYNEQFF.

This clonotype appeared a few times. The V gene is TRBV27, the J gene TRBJ2-4, with D perhaps TRBD1 (5 bases). Per germline, CDR1 MNHEY and CDR2 SMNVEV (reference sequence). V lost 3 bases to trimming and J lost 7 bases, with 22 bases between them. The CDR3 sequence is 17 residues long. The CDR3 reads CASSFRVTKQVENIQYF. The CDR3 DNA sequence: TGTGCCAGCAGTTTTAGGGTCACCAAACAGGTTGAGAACATTCAGTACTTC.

V gene TRBV6-1 combines with J gene TRBJ2-6; D may be TRBD1 (5 bases). CDR1 and CDR2 (germline): MNHNS, SASEGT. CDR3 size: 17 residues. V lost 1 base to trimming and J lost 0 bases, with 10 bases between them. The CDR3 here is CASSEDTGSSGANVLTF. CDR3 nucleotide sequence: TGTGCCAGCAGTGAAGATACAGGCAGCTCTGGGGCCAACGTCCTGACTTTC.

This clonotype was counted many times. This rearrangement joins TRBV7-8 to TRBJ2-7; a weak D match, TRBD2 (6 bases). The CDR3 runs to 16 residues. Trimming took 6 bases from V and 5 from J, leaving 23 bases between them. Germline CDR1 SGHVS, CDR2 FQNEAQ. In nucleotides, the CDR3 is TGTGCCAGCAGTCTTCGTACGGGAGATATTCGCCACGAGCAGTACTTC. It is translated as CASSLRTGDIRHEQYF.

The chain links TRBV27 to TRBJ2-2; 8 bases map to TRBD1. This CDR3 has 17 amino acids. Germline V gene sequence: CDR1 MNHEY, CDR2 SMNVEV (reference sequence). J gave up 7 bases and V 5 bases, and 15 bases lay outside the gene matches. The CDR3 region is CASSRTGKTFGIGELFF. The CDR3 DNA reads as TGTGCCAGCAGTAGGACAGGGAAAACCTTTGGGATCGGGGAGCTGTTTTTT.